This T cell receptor (beta chain) was retrieved from a study of T cell responses to AZD1222 COVID-19 vaccine (dated by TCRdb to the early 2020s). Study-level background: TCR sequencing covered some 240 trial participants: 207 given two doses of AZD1222 and 26 given two doses of MenACWY control vaccine. Trial participants were enrolled by age into subgroups of 18-55, 56-69 and 70-plus years, and roughly 150, 30 and 60 TCR-sequenced participants, respectively, were included in these subgroups. Study-wide findings and limitations: Participants were mostly white British, with more females than males. The authors suggested clonal diversity may have been underestimated. A significant rise in spike-specific TCR breadth and depth was observed after two AZD1222 doses relative to day 0 and relative to MenACWY recipients. The whole spike protein was spanned by vaccine-associated CD4 TCRs, and dominant responses were seen in regions 160-218 and 743-854. Conclusions about previously exposed vaccinees are limited, since just six or seven AZD1222 recipients were seropositive for SARS-CoV-2 at baseline. Because no samples from the day 14 peak response were available, repertoires could be characterized only after the peak T cell response. Reportedly, close to half of the unique spike-specific TCRs recognized epitopes lying outside the regions that are mutated in the B.1.351 and B.1.1.7 variants. The 56-69-year group was small, and its depth increase did not reach significance, likely because of low power.

The CDR3 regions of human TCRbeta chains were subjected to immunosequencing. In the source study's methods: Repertoire TCRs were checked for matches against a reference library of SARS-CoV-2-specific TCRs that had been generated using the MIRA antigen-specificity platform. Breadth was defined as the fraction of unique TCRs that were SARS-CoV-2-associated, and depth was defined as the fraction of total T cells that were SARS-CoV-2-associated. Using the MIRA data, each spike-specific TCR was mapped to the spike region that the TCR reacts to and placed in a CD4 or CD8 class. Log10-transformed breadth and depth values were compared by one-way ANOVA with Sidak's multiple comparisons tests. TCRdb obtained this table from immuneACCESS and retained in-frame rearrangements with V and J assigned. These tables miss some clones; where compared with another copy, unresolved V genes account for less than half of the shortfall, and the remainder is unexplained. The V and J calls and clone size are taken from that table; D and trimming were inferred from the DNA. Present in this sample are approximately 84,000 clones, approximately 83% of which were seen just once. The ten largest account for under 1.5% of the sample.

Turning to this clone: The clone's antigen remains unknown. No much larger clone is present one base from it, and per-base qualities are unavailable.

CDR1 and CDR2 were assigned from the germline V gene (reference sequence) as LNHNV and YYDKDF. The CDR3 runs 15 amino acids, cysteine and phenylalanine included. The CDR3 DNA has 45 bases and is translated from base 1. V has 8 bases trimmed and J has 6 bases trimmed; junction bases matching no gene number 10. The time point label, as the study defines it: about 28 days (+/-7) after the second vaccine dose. Because spike-specific TCR depth and breadth did not differ between the two schedules, AZD1222 recipients who got a second dose at roughly 4 weeks were pooled with those who got a second dose at roughly 12 weeks. Samples from vaccinated people were obtained from the UK trials COV001 and COV002, which included a single-blind randomized controlled phase 2/3 trial of AZD1222 (ChAdOx1 nCoV-19) in healthy adults. For TCRbeta chain sequencing, PBMC samples were collected from trial participants at day 0 and at day 28 after the second dose.

This receptor chain uses TRBV15 and TRBJ2-2; 9 middle bases align to TRBD1. The receptor's source is an adult who received the AZD1222 COVID-19 vaccine. Sample: peripheral blood, taken 28 days after the second AZD1222 dose. For the CDR3, the sequence is CATGFRDRVPGELFF. The sequenced DNA is TGTGCCACCGGATTCCGGGACAGGGTCCCCGGGGAGCTGTTTTTT.